A single sample gave rise to the 9 T cell receptor beta chains below, sequenced in a study of beta chain features in type 1 diabetes. Of the isolated RNA, all was reverse transcribed, and so the sequenced material was expressed TCRB transcripts. The method was immunoSEQ multiplex PCR; TCRdb's version includes in-frame clones alone and lacks a portion of them. This table holds hundreds of thousands of clones, about 15% found once. Sample: naive CD4+ T cells from blood. The receptors were gathered from a man aged 30-40 years in good health.

The rearrangement joins TRBV7-6 to TRBJ2-2; the D gene is possibly TRBD1 (6 bases). V shed 3 bases and J shed 5 bases, with 10 bases lying between them. Germline V gene lookup returns CDR1 SGHVS and CDR2 FNYEAQ. CDR3 size: 14 residues. The DNA for the CDR3 is TGTGCCAGCAGCTTTCAGGGGCGGACCGGGGAGCTGTTTTTT. Translation gives CASSFQGRTGELFF. Complete variable domain (other parts from reference TRBV7-6 and TRBJ2-2): GAGVSQSPRYKVTKRGQDVALRCDPISGHVSLYWYRQALGQGPEFLTYFNYEAQQDKSGLPNDRFSAERPEGSISTLTIQRTEQRDSAMYRCASSFQGRTGELFFGEGSRLTVL.

CDR3 coding DNA: TGTGCCAGCATCGGCATGAACACTGAAGCTTTCTTT. Translation gives CASIGMNTEAFF. The rearrangement uses TRBV7-9 and TRBJ1-1; D gene unclear. The CDR3 consists of 12 residues. V lost 7 bases to trimming and J lost 0 bases, with 6 bases between them. Germline-derived CDR1 and CDR2 are SEHNR and FQNEAQ (reference sequence).

There are a few counts of this clone. V is TRBV5-1 and J is TRBJ2-3, with D unresolved. The germline V and J ends were trimmed by 2 bases and 8 bases, with 9 bases remaining between them. The CDR3 is 12 residues long. The germline V gene encodes CDR1 SGHRS and CDR2 YFSETQ. The CDR3, as DNA: TGCGCCAGCAGCTTACCAGGCGGTACGCAGTATTTT. It specifies CASSLPGGTQYF. The variable domain in full, with the rest retrieved from reference TRBV5-1 and TRBJ2-3, is KAGVTQTPRYLIKTRGQQVTLSCSPISGHRSVSWYQQTPGQGLQFLFEYFSETQRNKGNFPGRFSGRQFSNSRSEMNVSTLELGDSALYLCASSLPGGTQYFGPGTRLTVL.

The rearrangement joins TRBV29-1 to TRBJ1-5; TRBD1 might be the D (6 bases). V shed 5 bases and J shed 6 bases, with 11 bases lying between them. The CDR3 consists of 12 residues. The germline gives CDR1 SQVTM, CDR2 ANQGSEA. CDR3: CSVSGVGQPQHF. Written as DNA, the CDR3 is TGCAGCGTTTCAGGGGTGGGTCAGCCCCAGCATTTT.

The V and J genes are TRBV27 and TRBJ1-3; D gene ambiguous. Trimming stripped 5 bases from V and 0 bases from J, with 14 bases between. Germline V gives CDR1 MNHEY, CDR2 SMNVEV (reference sequence). The CDR3 extends over 16 amino acids. The CDR3 DNA follows: TGTGCCAGCAGTCTAAACAGAGTGAACTCTGGAAACACCATATATTTT. It codes for CASSLNRVNSGNTIYF.

This clone was observed a few times. The rearrangement joins TRBV2 to TRBJ2-2; a possible D gene is TRBD1 (6 bases). The ends were cut back, 6 bases at V and 2 bases at J, with 10 bases in the middle. Germline CDR1 SNHLY, CDR2 FYNNEI. The CDR3 is 14 amino acids. CDR3 nucleotide sequence: TGTGCCAGCAGAAACAGGGTAAACACCGGGGAGCTGTTTTTT. Translating gives CASRNRVNTGELFF.

This clone was seen more than once but under ten times. V gene TRBV7-2 combines with J gene TRBJ1-4, with a tentative D call TRBD1 (5 bases). The CDR3 is made up of 14 amino acids. V lost 4 bases, J lost 7 bases, and 13 bases lay in between. Germline V gives CDR1 SGHTA, CDR2 FQGNSA. The CDR3 is CASSSAAGFEKLFF. DNA for the CDR3: TGTGCCAGCAGCTCGGCCGCAGGGTTTGAAAAACTGTTTTTT.

This chain uses TRBV7-6 with TRBJ2-5; 12 bases line up with TRBD2. The CDR3 contains 16 residues. V was clipped by 5 bases and J by 4 bases; unmatched bases: 8. Looked up from germline, CDR1 is SGHVS and CDR2 is FNYEAQ. The CDR3 coding sequence is TGTGCCAGCAGCCCGAGGCTAGCGGGGGGGACAGAGACCCAGTACTTC. The encoded protein is CASSPRLAGGTETQYF.

This clone was recorded a few times. V is TRBV21-1 and J is TRBJ2-5; TRBD1 is the table's D call, not checked against the DNA. TRBV21-1 is deemed a pseudogene. The CDR3 runs to 14 residues. The chain's CDR3 is CASSNRNSQETQYF. The DNA for the CDR3 is TGTGCCAGCAGCAATCGGAACAGCCAAGAGACCCAGTACTTC.